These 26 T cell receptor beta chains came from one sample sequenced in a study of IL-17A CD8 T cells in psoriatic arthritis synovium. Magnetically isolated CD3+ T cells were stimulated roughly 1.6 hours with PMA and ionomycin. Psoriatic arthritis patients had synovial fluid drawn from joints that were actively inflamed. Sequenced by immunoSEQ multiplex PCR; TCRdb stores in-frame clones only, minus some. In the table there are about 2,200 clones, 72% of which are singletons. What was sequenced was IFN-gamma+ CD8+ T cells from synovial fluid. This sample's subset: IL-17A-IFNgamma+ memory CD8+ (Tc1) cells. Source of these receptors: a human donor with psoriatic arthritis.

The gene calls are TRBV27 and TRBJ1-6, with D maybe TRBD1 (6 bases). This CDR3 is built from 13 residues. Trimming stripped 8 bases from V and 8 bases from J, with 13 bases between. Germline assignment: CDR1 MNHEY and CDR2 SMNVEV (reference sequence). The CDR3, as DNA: TGTGCCAGCGGGGGCCTGGGGTATTCACCCCTCCACTTT. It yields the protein CASGGLGYSPLHF.

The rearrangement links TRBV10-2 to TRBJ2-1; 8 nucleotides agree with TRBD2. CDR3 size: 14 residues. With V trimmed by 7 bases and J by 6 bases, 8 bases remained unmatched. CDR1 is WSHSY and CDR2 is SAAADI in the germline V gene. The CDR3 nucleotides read TGCGCCAGCACCCCGCGGGAGGCTGGCAATGAGCAGTTCTTC. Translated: CASTPREAGNEQFF.

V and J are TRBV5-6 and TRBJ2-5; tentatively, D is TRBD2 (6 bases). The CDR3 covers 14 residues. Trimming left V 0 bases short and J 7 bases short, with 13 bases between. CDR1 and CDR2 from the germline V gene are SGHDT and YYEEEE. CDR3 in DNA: TGTGCCAGCAGCTTGGCCCTGGAGGGGAGGACCCAGTACTTC. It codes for CASSLALEGRTQYF.

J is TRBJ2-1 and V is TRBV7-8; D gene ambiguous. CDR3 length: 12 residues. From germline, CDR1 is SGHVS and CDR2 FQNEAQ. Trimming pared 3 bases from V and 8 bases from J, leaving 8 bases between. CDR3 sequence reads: CASSFGDHEQFF. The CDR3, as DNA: TGTGCCAGCAGCTTCGGTGACCATGAGCAGTTCTTC.

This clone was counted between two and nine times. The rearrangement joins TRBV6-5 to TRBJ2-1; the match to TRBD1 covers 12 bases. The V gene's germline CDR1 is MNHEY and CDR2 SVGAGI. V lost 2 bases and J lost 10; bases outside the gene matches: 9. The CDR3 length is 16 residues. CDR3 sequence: CASSYQPGTGGSEQFF. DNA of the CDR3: TGTGCCAGCAGTTACCAACCCGGGACAGGGGGCAGCGAGCAGTTCTTC.

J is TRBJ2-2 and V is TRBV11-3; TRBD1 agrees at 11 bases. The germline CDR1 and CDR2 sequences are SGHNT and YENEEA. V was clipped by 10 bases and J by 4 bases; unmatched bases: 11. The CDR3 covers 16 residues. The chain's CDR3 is CATSGQGASGTGELFF. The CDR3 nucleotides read TGTGCCACCTCCGGACAGGGGGCGTCCGGCACCGGGGAGCTGTTTTTT.

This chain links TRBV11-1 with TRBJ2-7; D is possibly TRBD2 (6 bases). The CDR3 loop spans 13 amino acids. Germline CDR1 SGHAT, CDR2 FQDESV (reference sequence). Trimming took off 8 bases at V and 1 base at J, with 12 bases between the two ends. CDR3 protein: CASRDSRSYEQYF. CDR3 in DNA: TGTGCCAGCCGGGACTCCCGATCCTACGAGCAGTACTTC.

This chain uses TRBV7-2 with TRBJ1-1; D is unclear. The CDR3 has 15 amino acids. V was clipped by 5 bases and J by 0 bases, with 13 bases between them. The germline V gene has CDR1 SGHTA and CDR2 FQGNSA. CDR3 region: CASSPLRQMNTEAFF. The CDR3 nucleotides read TGTGCCAGCAGCCCCCTCCGACAAATGAACACTGAAGCTTTCTTT.

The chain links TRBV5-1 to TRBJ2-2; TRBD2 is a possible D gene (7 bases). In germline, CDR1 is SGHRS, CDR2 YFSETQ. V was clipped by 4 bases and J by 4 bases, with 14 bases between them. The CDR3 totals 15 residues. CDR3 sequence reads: CASSHHREGTGELFF. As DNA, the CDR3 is TGCGCCAGCAGCCACCACAGGGAGGGCACCGGGGAGCTGTTTTTT.

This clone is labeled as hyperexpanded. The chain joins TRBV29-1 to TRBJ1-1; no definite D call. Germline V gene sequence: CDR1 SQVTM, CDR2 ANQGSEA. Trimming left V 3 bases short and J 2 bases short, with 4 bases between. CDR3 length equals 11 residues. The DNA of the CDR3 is TGCAGCGTTGAGGTCAACACTGAAGCTTTCTTT. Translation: CSVEVNTEAFF. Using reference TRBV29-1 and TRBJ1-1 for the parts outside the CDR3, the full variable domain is SAVISQKPSRDICQRGTSLTIQCQVDSQVTMMFWYRQQPGQSLTLIATANQGSEATYESGFVIDKFPISRPNLTFSTLTVSNMSPEDSSIYLCSVEVNTEAFFGQGTRLTVV.

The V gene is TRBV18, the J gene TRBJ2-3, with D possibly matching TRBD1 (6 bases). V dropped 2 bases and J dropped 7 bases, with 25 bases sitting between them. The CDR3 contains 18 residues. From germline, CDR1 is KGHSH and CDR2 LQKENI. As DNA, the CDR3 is TGTGCCAGCTCACCAATTACCGAGGGAGCAGGGGCCCGAAATACGCAGTATTTT. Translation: CASSPITEGAGARNTQYF.

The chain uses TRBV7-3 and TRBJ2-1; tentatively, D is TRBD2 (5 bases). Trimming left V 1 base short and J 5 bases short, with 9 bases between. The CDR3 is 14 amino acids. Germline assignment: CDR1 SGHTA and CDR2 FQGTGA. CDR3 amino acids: CASSLMGEDNEQFF. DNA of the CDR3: TGTGCCAGCAGCTTAATGGGAGAGGACAATGAGCAGTTCTTC. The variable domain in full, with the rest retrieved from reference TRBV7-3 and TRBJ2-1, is GAGVSQTPSNKVTEKGKYVELRCDPISGHTALYWYRQSLGQGPEFLIYFQGTGAADDSGLPNDRFFAVRPEGSVSTLKIQRTERGDSAVYLCASSLMGEDNEQFFGPGTRLTVL.

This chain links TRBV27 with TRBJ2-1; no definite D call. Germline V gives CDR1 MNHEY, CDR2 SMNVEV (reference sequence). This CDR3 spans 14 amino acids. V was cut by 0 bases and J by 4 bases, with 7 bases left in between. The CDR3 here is CASSLSARYNEQFF. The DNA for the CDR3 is TGTGCCAGCAGTTTATCGGCTCGATACAATGAGCAGTTCTTC.

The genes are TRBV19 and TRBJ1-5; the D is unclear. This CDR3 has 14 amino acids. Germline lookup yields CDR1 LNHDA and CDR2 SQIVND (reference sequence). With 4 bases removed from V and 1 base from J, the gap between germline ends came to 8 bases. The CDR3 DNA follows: TGTGCCAGTAGTAAATTTGGGAGCAATCAGCCCCAGCATTTT. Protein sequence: CASSKFGSNQPQHF. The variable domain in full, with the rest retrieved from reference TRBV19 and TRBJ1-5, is DGGITQSPKYLFRKEGQNVTLSCEQNLNHDAMYWYRQDPGQGLRLIYYSQIVNDFQKGDIAEGYSVSREKKESFPLTVTSAQKNPTAFYLCASSKFGSNQPQHFGDGTRLSIL.

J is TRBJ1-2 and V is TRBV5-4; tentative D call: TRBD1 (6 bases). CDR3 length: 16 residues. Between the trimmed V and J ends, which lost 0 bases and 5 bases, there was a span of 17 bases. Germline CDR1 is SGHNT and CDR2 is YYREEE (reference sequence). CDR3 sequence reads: CASSLEATGRGYGYTF. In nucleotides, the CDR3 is TGTGCCAGCAGCTTGGAAGCTACCGGGAGGGGGTATGGCTACACCTTC.

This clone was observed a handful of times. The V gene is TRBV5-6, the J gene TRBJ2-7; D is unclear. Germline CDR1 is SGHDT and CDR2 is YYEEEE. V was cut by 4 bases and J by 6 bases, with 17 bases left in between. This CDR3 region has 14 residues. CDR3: CASSLGFGRIEQYF. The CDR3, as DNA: TGTGCCAGCAGCCTGGGTTTTGGACGTATCGAGCAGTACTTC.

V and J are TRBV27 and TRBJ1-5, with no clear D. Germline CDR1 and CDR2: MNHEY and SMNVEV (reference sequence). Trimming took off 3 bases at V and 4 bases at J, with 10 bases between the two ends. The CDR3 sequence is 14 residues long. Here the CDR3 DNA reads TGTGCCAGCAGTTTTTTGGGCAAAAATCAGCCCCAGCATTTT. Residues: CASSFLGKNQPQHF.

The CDR3: CASTAGAEQFF. CDR3 DNA: TGTGCCAGCACGGCGGGGGCGGAGCAGTTCTTC. This chain connects TRBV6-5 to TRBJ2-1, with D maybe TRBD2 (7 bases). Germline assignment: CDR1 MNHEY and CDR2 SVGAGI. The CDR3 consists of 11 residues. The germline V and J ends were trimmed by 7 bases and 10 bases, with 11 bases remaining between them.

Written as DNA, the CDR3 is TGTGCCAGCAGCTTACGGGTGGGAGCTTACACTGAAGCTTTCTTT. It translates to CASSLRVGAYTEAFF. The gene calls are TRBV13 and TRBJ1-1; no clear D gene. The V gene lost 2 bases and the J gene lost 3 bases, with 13 bases spanning the gap. CDR3 size: 15 residues. CDR1 and CDR2 (germline): PRHDT, FYEKMQ (reference sequence). Supplemented by reference TRBV13 and TRBJ1-1, the full variable domain reads AAGVIQSPRHLIKEKRETATLKCYPIPRHDTVYWYQQGPGQDPQFLISFYEKMQSDKGSIPDRFSAQQFSDYHSELNMSSLELGDSALYFCASSLRVGAYTEAFFGQGTRLTVV.

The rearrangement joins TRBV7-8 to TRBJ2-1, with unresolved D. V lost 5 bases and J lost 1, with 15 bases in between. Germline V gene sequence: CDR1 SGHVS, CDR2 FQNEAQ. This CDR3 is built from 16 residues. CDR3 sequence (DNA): TGTGCCAGCAGCCACCTCTGGCGGTGGTCCTACAATGAGCAGTTCTTC. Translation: CASSHLWRWSYNEQFF.

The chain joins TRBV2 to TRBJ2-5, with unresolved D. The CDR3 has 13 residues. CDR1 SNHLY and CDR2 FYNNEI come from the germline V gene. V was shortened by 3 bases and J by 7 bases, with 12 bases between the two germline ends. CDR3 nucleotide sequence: TGTGCCAGCAGTGATTCCGACTTTGGGACCCAGTACTTC. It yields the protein CASSDSDFGTQYF.

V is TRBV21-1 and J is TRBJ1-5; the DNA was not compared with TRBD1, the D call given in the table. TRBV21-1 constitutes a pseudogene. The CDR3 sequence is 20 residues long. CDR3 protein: CASSPPPSTGEVGLSSPQHF. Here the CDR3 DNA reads TGTGCCAGCAGCCCACCCCCTTCCACAGGGGAGGTTGGACTATCATCGCCCCAGCATTTT.

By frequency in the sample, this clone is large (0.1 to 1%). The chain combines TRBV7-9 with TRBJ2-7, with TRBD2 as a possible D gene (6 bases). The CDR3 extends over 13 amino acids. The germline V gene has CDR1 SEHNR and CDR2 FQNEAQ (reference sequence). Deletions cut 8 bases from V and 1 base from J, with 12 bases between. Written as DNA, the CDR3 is TGTGCCAGCCGGGACTCCCGATCCTACGAGCAGTACTTC. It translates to CASRDSRSYEQYF.

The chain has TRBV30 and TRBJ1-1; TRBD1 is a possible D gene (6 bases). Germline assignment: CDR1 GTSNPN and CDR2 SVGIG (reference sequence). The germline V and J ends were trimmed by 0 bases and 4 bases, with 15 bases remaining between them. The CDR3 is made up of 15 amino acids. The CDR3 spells CAWSVLGGGGTEAFF. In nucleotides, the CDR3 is TGTGCCTGGAGTGTACTTGGAGGGGGAGGCACTGAAGCTTTCTTT.

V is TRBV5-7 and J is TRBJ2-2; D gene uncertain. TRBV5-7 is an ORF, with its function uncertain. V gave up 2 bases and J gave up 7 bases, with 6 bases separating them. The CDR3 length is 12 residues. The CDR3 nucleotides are TGTGCCAGCAGCTTTTATGACGGGGAGCTGTTTTTT. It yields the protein CASSFYDGELFF.

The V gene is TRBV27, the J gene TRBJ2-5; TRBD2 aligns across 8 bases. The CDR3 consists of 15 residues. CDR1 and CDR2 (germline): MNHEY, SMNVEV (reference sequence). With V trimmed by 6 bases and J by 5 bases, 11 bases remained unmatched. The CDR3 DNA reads TGTGCCAGCAGCCGTACTAGCGGCGGGGGGGAGACCCAGTACTTC. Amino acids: CASSRTSGGGETQYF.